A single sample is the source of the 5 T cell receptor beta chains below, sequenced in a study of spatial heterogeneity in lung cancer. Documented time point: sample taken at primary tumor resection. Unsorted whole RNA of tumor, nontumor lung or frozen PBMC was sequenced. TCRdb recomputed calls from the 5' RACE reads with MiXCR, one row per CDR3 protein. The data contain about 95,000 distinct CDR3 sequences, around 8.6% of them singletons. This material consisted of PBMCs, taken at surgery. These receptors were taken from a male donor with early-stage non-small cell lung cancer.

This clonotype was seen at least ten times. J is TRBJ1-2 and V is TRBV27; the D is unclear. Trimming pared 5 bases from V and 0 bases from J, leaving 10 bases between. The germline V gene has CDR1 MNHEY and CDR2 SMNVEV (reference sequence). The CDR3 extends over 14 amino acids. DNA of the CDR3: TGTGCCAGCAGTACCCTTACAGCTAACTATGGCTACACCTTC. Translated, it gives CASSTLTANYGYTF.

This clonotype was picked up many times. The rearrangement links TRBV5-1 to TRBJ1-5, with unresolved D. Germline V gene lookup returns CDR1 SGHRS and CDR2 YFSETQ. The CDR3 runs to 14 residues. V lost 0 bases and J 6 bases, leaving 10 bases between the germline ends. The chain's CDR3 is CASSLEDPSQPQHF. DNA for the CDR3: TGCGCCAGCAGCTTGGAGGACCCAAGTCAGCCCCAGCATTTT.

This clonotype appeared many times. This rearrangement joins TRBV5-1 to TRBJ1-4; the D gene is possibly TRBD1 (6 bases). V lost 6 bases, J lost 0 bases, and 9 bases lay in between. CDR1 and CDR2 (germline): SGHRS, YFSETQ. The CDR3 totals 14 residues. CDR3 loop: CASTSGATNEKLFF. CDR3 in DNA: TGCGCCAGCACTTCAGGGGCAACTAATGAAAAACTGTTTTTT.

This clonotype has more than one count but fewer than ten. The chain links TRBV20-1 to TRBJ2-5; D is uncertain. The CDR3 consists of 13 residues. CDR1 and CDR2 from the germline V gene are DFQATT and SNEGSKA (reference sequence). Trimming stripped 3 bases from V and 5 bases from J, with 13 bases between. The DNA for the CDR3 is TGCAGTGCTAGTACCGGGTCGCGGGAGACCCAGTACTTC. Amino acid sequence: CSASTGSRETQYF.

The chain combines TRBV7-2 with TRBJ2-5; D call uncertain. Trimming left V 5 bases short and J 7 bases short, with 14 bases between. The CDR3 sequence is 13 residues long. Germline assignment: CDR1 SGHTA and CDR2 FQGNSA. The CDR3 nucleotides are TGTGCCAGCAGCAAGGACCCCCCAGGGACCCAGTACTTC. The encoded protein is CASSKDPPGTQYF.